A selection of T cell receptor beta chains follows, all from one sample in a study of long-term antiretroviral therapy in people with HIV. Sequencing used immunoSEQ multiplex PCR; TCRdb keeps in-frame clones, though not all of them. Of tens of thousands of clones in the sample, around 96% are singletons; the top ten hold less than 3%. The starting material was unsorted PBMCs, obtained 3.7 years after starting antiretroviral therapy. The receptors derive from a woman between 50 and 59 years old with HIV. Each CDR3 is given with its conserved first and last residue. D genes are given only for firm matches. The listing skips clone size in some rows; elsewhere it reads once, few, many or a size class.

J gene: TRBJ2-1
clone size: NA
CDR3 length: 14
V gene: TRBV29-1
D gene: NA
CDR3 DNA: TGCAGCGTTGAAGAGGGGGGATCTGTCAATGAGCAGTTCTTC
CDR3 protein: CSVEEGGSVNEQFF

J gene: TRBJ1-4
clone size: NA
CDR3 length: 12
V gene: TRBV27
D gene: NA
CDR3 DNA: TGTGCCAGCAGTTTGAGAGGCGAAAAACTGTTTTTT
CDR3 protein: CASSLRGEKLFF

J gene: TRBJ2-7
clone size: NA
CDR3 length: 16
V gene: TRBV30
D gene: TRBD1
CDR3 DNA: TGTGCCTGGAGTACACCACACAGGACAGGGACCTACGAGCAGTACTTC
CDR3 protein: CAWSTPHRTGTYEQYF

J gene: TRBJ1-2
clone size: NA
CDR3 length: 18
V gene: TRBV27
D gene: TRBD1
CDR3 DNA: TGTGCCAGCAGTACAAATCTCGACAGGGGGCGAGACGGGGGTGGCTACACCTTC
CDR3 protein: CASSTNLDRGRDGGGYTF

J gene: TRBJ1-1
clone size: NA
CDR3 length: 15
V gene: TRBV7-3
D gene: NA
CDR3 DNA: TGTGCCAGCAGCTTAGGATGGGGCAGAGATTTTGAAGCTTTCTTT
CDR3 protein: CASSLGWGRDFEAFF

J gene: TRBJ1-5
clone size: NA
CDR3 length: 15
V gene: TRBV5-1
D gene: TRBD1
CDR3 DNA: TGCGCCAGCAGCCCCGGGACAGGATGGGACCAGCCCCAGCATTTT
CDR3 protein: CASSPGTGWDQPQHF

J gene: TRBJ2-2
clone size: NA
CDR3 length: 20
V gene: TRBV7-8
D gene: TRBD1
CDR3 DNA: TGTGCCAGCAGGCAGCATCTGGGACAGGGTCAAAAGTGGTACACCGGGGAGCTGTTTTTT
CDR3 protein: CASRQHLGQGQKWYTGELFF

J gene: TRBJ2-4
clone size: NA
CDR3 length: 16
V gene: TRBV4-2
D gene: NA
CDR3 DNA: TGTGCCAGCAGCCAAGCCTTCCAGGCGATTTTAAACATTCAGTACTTC
CDR3 protein: CASSQAFQAILNIQYF

J gene: TRBJ1-2
clone size: NA
CDR3 length: 16
V gene: TRBV4-1
D gene: NA
CDR3 DNA: TGCGCCAGCAGCCAAGAGATCGAGGGGGGTGCCTATGGCTACACCTTC
CDR3 protein: CASSQEIEGGAYGYTF

J gene: TRBJ1-2
clone size: NA
CDR3 length: 17
V gene: TRBV6-1
D gene: NA
CDR3 DNA: TGTGCCAGCAGTGACCACCTACAGGGCTTGCCCAACTATGGCTACACCTTC
CDR3 protein: CASSDHLQGLPNYGYTF

J gene: TRBJ2-3
clone size: NA
CDR3 length: 16
V gene: TRBV19
D gene: TRBD2
CDR3 DNA: TGTGCCAGTAGTTCCCTGACTAGCGGGGGAACAGATACGCAGTATTTT
CDR3 protein: CASSSLTSGGTDTQYF

J gene: TRBJ2-3
clone size: NA
CDR3 length: 13
V gene: TRBV27
D gene: NA
CDR3 DNA: TGTGCCAGCAGTAAAACCCCAGGAGATACGCAGTATTTT
CDR3 protein: CASSKTPGDTQYF

J gene: TRBJ1-6
clone size: NA
CDR3 length: 15
V gene: TRBV2
D gene: NA
CDR3 DNA: TGTGCCAGCAGTGAGAGTTTAGGGACGAATTCACCCCTCCACTTT
CDR3 protein: CASSESLGTNSPLHF

J gene: TRBJ1-1
clone size: NA
CDR3 length: 16
V gene: TRBV19
D gene: TRBD1
CDR3 DNA: TGTGCCAGTAGTATAACCCGACAGGGGGCGGGCACTGAAGCTTTCTTT
CDR3 protein: CASSITRQGAGTEAFF

J gene: TRBJ1-1
clone size: NA
CDR3 length: 13
V gene: TRBV10-3
D gene: NA
CDR3 DNA: TGTGCCATCAGTGAGTACAGAGACACTGAAGCTTTCTTT
CDR3 protein: CAISEYRDTEAFF

J gene: TRBJ2-3
clone size: NA
CDR3 length: 15
V gene: TRBV6-5
D gene: TRBD2
CDR3 DNA: TGTGCCAGCAGTTACTTCCGGGGGGACACAGATACGCAGTATTTT
CDR3 protein: CASSYFRGDTDTQYF

J gene: TRBJ2-7
clone size: NA
CDR3 length: 14
V gene: TRBV29-1
D gene: TRBD1
CDR3 DNA: TGCAGCGTTGCCGGGACAGGGGTTTCCTACGAGCAGTACTTC
CDR3 protein: CSVAGTGVSYEQYF

J gene: TRBJ2-1
clone size: NA
CDR3 length: 13
V gene: TRBV5-8
D gene: NA
CDR3 DNA: TGTGCCAGCAGCCCCACGGTGGGGGGTGAGCAGTTCTTC
CDR3 protein: CASSPTVGGEQFF

J gene: TRBJ2-5
clone size: NA
CDR3 length: 12
V gene: TRBV30
D gene: NA
CDR3 DNA: TGTGCCTGGAATATGGGGAAAGAGACCCAGTACTTC
CDR3 protein: CAWNMGKETQYF

J gene: TRBJ1-5
clone size: NA
CDR3 length: 15
V gene: TRBV19
D gene: NA
CDR3 DNA: TGTGCCAGTAGTGCAGGGAGTTCAAGCAATCAGCCCCAGCATTTT
CDR3 protein: CASSAGSSSNQPQHF

J gene: TRBJ2-7
clone size: NA
CDR3 length: 13
V gene: TRBV29-1
D gene: TRBD1
CDR3 DNA: TGCAGCGTCGGGACAGGGGGCAGCGGCGAGCAGTACTTC
CDR3 protein: CSVGTGGSGEQYF

J gene: TRBJ1-2
clone size: NA
CDR3 length: 13
V gene: TRBV7-8
D gene: NA
CDR3 DNA: TGTGCCAGCAGCTTAGAGTCAGGCTATGGCTACACCTTC
CDR3 protein: CASSLESGYGYTF

J gene: TRBJ2-1
clone size: NA
CDR3 length: 15
V gene: TRBV7-9
D gene: TRBD1
CDR3 DNA: TGTGCCAGCAGCCCAGATAGGACAGGGGGCAATGAGCAGTTCTTC
CDR3 protein: CASSPDRTGGNEQFF

J gene: TRBJ1-4
clone size: NA
CDR3 length: 15
V gene: TRBV11-2
D gene: NA
CDR3 DNA: TGTGCCAGCAGCTTATATGTCAGCTCTAATGAAAAACTGTTTTTT
CDR3 protein: CASSLYVSSNEKLFF

J gene: TRBJ2-5
clone size: NA
CDR3 length: 15
V gene: TRBV7-9
D gene: TRBD2
CDR3 DNA: TGTGCCAGCAGCAAAAGCGGGGGGGCCGGGGAGACCCAGTACTTC
CDR3 protein: CASSKSGGAGETQYF

J gene: TRBJ1-4
clone size: NA
CDR3 length: 16
V gene: TRBV7-9
D gene: NA
CDR3 DNA: TGTGCCAGCAGCACATCTTCGGGAAGGGGTATAGAAAAACTGTTTTTT
CDR3 protein: CASSTSSGRGIEKLFF

J gene: TRBJ1-2
clone size: NA
CDR3 length: 14
V gene: TRBV5-6
D gene: NA
CDR3 DNA: TGTGCCAGCAGCCCTTTGGGGGGCGACTATGGCTACACCTTC
CDR3 protein: CASSPLGGDYGYTF

J gene: TRBJ1-6
clone size: few
CDR3 length: 13
V gene: TRBV29-1
D gene: TRBD1
CDR3 DNA: TGCAGCGTTAGACAGGGCTACAATTCACCCCTCCACTTT
CDR3 protein: CSVRQGYNSPLHF

J gene: TRBJ2-5
clone size: NA
CDR3 length: 14
V gene: TRBV9
D gene: NA
CDR3 DNA: TGTGCCAGCAGTGAAGGAGCGGATCAAGAGACCCAGTACTTC
CDR3 protein: CASSEGADQETQYF

J gene: TRBJ2-6
clone size: NA
CDR3 length: 13
V gene: TRBV7-7
D gene: NA
CDR3 DNA: TGTGCTAGCAGCCCCTCTGGGGCCAACGTCCTGACTTTC
CDR3 protein: CASSPSGANVLTF

J gene: TRBJ1-1
clone size: NA
CDR3 length: 15
V gene: TRBV9
D gene: TRBD1
CDR3 DNA: TGTGCCAGCAGCCCGAGGACAGGGCCTAACACTGAAGCTTTCTTT
CDR3 protein: CASSPRTGPNTEAFF

J gene: TRBJ2-3
clone size: NA
CDR3 length: 11
V gene: TRBV19
D gene: NA
CDR3 DNA: TGTGCCAGTCGGGGAGCAGATACGCAGTATTTT
CDR3 protein: CASRGADTQYF

J gene: TRBJ1-4
clone size: NA
CDR3 length: 15
V gene: TRBV5-1
D gene: NA
CDR3 DNA: TGCGCCAGCAGCTTGGAGGGACGGACTAATGAAAAACTGTTTTTT
CDR3 protein: CASSLEGRTNEKLFF

J gene: TRBJ2-3
clone size: NA
CDR3 length: 19
V gene: TRBV11-2
D gene: TRBD2
CDR3 DNA: TGTGCCAGCAGCTTAGGTTTCCCTAGCGGAAACCTCCTCGCAGATACGCAGTATTTT
CDR3 protein: CASSLGFPSGNLLADTQYF

J gene: TRBJ2-6
clone size: NA
CDR3 length: 15
V gene: TRBV5-1
D gene: NA
CDR3 DNA: TGCGCCAGCAGCTTGGTTGTGGGGGGGGCCAACGTCCTGACTTTC
CDR3 protein: CASSLVVGGANVLTF

J gene: TRBJ1-1
clone size: NA
CDR3 length: 14
V gene: TRBV19
D gene: NA
CDR3 DNA: TGTGCCAGTATCGGGACTCGGATGAACACTGAAGCTTTCTTT
CDR3 protein: CASIGTRMNTEAFF

J gene: TRBJ2-3
clone size: NA
CDR3 length: 15
V gene: TRBV7-3
D gene: TRBD2
CDR3 DNA: TGTGCCAGCAGCTTAAACGGGGGGGGCACAGATACGCAGTATTTT
CDR3 protein: CASSLNGGGTDTQYF